This entry lists 13 T cell receptor beta chains sequenced from one sample in a study of shared clonotypes between healthy human individuals. Sequencing was performed with immunoSEQ multiplex PCR; in TCRdb, only in-frame clones are kept and a portion is missing. The data contain about 2.3 million clones, around 92% of them singletons. Sequencing was done on a sample of naive CD4+ T cells from PBMCs. The subset denotes: CD45RA+ positively selected. These receptors were obtained from a man younger than 35 in good health. Some clones in this sample may be carry-over from other donors' samples.

The chain is built from TRBV7-2 and TRBJ1-1, with 8 bases aligning to TRBD1. This CDR3 contains 14 residues. Germline loops: CDR1 SGHTA, CDR2 FQGNSA. The V and J ends lost 3 bases and 5 bases, in that order; junction bases with no gene match: 5. CDR3 in DNA: TGTGCCAGCAGCTTCCTACAGGGGGAGACTGAAGCTTTCTTT. Amino acid sequence: CASSFLQGETEAFF.

The sample holds one count of this clone. The V gene is TRBV11-2, the J gene TRBJ2-3; 10 nucleotides match TRBD2. This CDR3 is built from 18 residues. V lost 0 bases and J lost 3; bases outside the gene matches: 9. Germline V CDR1 and CDR2: SGHAT, FQNNGV. CDR3 coding DNA: TGTGCCAGCAGCTTAGATCGATCCAGCGGGAGGGGGACAGATACGCAGTATTTT. Translated, it gives CASSLDRSSGRGTDTQYF.

The rearrangement uses TRBV5-4 and TRBJ2-1; D is possibly TRBD2 (5 bases). The V gene lost 4 bases and the J gene lost 9 bases, with 17 bases spanning the gap. CDR3 length: 14 residues. Germline V gene lookup returns CDR1 SGHNT and CDR2 YYREEE (reference sequence). In DNA, the CDR3 is TGTGCCAGCAGCGGCGGGCTCCGAGACGGTGAGCAGTTCTTC. Protein product: CASSGGLRDGEQFF.

The rearrangement links TRBV19 to TRBJ2-4, with TRBD1 matching 11 bases. The CDR3 runs 14 residues. After removal of 2 bases from V and 8 bases from J, the junction contained 2 bases not matched to a gene. Germline V CDR1 and CDR2: LNHDA, SQIVND (reference sequence). CDR3 in DNA: TGTGCCAGTAGTATAACGGGACAGGGGGACATTCAGTACTTC. Its protein is CASSITGQGDIQYF.

This sequence joins TRBV7-9 and TRBJ2-1; D may correspond to TRBD1 or TRBD2 (5 bases each). Trimming stripped 2 bases from V and 4 bases from J, with 21 bases between. CDR1 is SEHNR, CDR2 FQNEAQ, per germline (reference sequence). This CDR3 has 18 residues. CDR3 loop: CASSLRGGTGTKYNEQFF. CDR3 in DNA: TGTGCCAGCAGCTTAAGAGGTGGGACCGGGACCAAATACAATGAGCAGTTCTTC.

This sequence joins TRBV7-9 and TRBJ1-4; 11 bases match TRBD1. Germline CDR1 and CDR2: SEHNR and FQNEAQ (reference sequence). This CDR3 has 15 residues. The trim removed 5 bases at V and 7 bases at J, leaving 6 bases unmatched. The CDR3 region has the DNA TGTGCCAGCAGCACGGGGACAGGGGGTGCTGAAAAACTGTTTTTT. Amino acid sequence: CASSTGTGGAEKLFF.

This sequence joins TRBV29-1 and TRBJ1-1; D gene ambiguous. CDR1 is SQVTM and CDR2 is ANQGSEA in the germline V gene. V was shortened by 4 bases and J by 10 bases, with 10 bases between the two germline ends. The CDR3 is 10 residues long. CDR3 in amino acids: CSVVTERAFF. The CDR3 DNA follows: TGCAGCGTTGTTACCGAGAGAGCTTTCTTT.

This chain joins TRBV6-1 and TRBJ2-7; D gene unclear. V was pared by 4 bases and J by 3 bases, with 10 bases between. Germline CDR1 and CDR2: MNHNS and SASEGT. This CDR3 is 13 amino acids long. The CDR3 sequence: CASSVGSYYEQYF. CDR3 nucleotide sequence: TGTGCCAGCAGTGTGGGTTCCTACTACGAGCAGTACTTC.

The chain links TRBV7-2 to TRBJ1-1; D uncertain. CDR3 length equals 15 residues. The germline CDR1 and CDR2 sequences are SGHTA and FQGNSA. V lost 5 bases to trimming and J lost 3 bases, with 16 bases between them. The CDR3 spells CASSPLGKVYTEAFF. CDR3 coding DNA: TGTGCCAGCAGCCCGCTGGGAAAAGTTTACACTGAAGCTTTCTTT.

The chain has TRBV5-1 and TRBJ1-2; no clear D. CDR1 and CDR2 from the germline V gene are SGHRS and YFSETQ. CDR3 length equals 13 residues. Trimming stripped 2 bases from V and 6 bases from J, with 11 bases between. The DNA of the CDR3 is TGCGCCAGCAGCTTAATGACCCAGAATGGCTACACCTTC. It is translated as CASSLMTQNGYTF.

This clone showed up just once. The J gene is TRBJ2-7, the V gene TRBV6-5; D is undetermined. The CDR3 is 15 amino acids. V was trimmed by 0 bases and J by 3 bases, leaving 12 bases between them. Germline CDR1 is MNHEY and CDR2 is SVGAGI. This chain's CDR3 is CASSYSTSRNYEQYF. The DNA for the CDR3 is TGTGCCAGCAGTTACTCGACATCGAGAAACTACGAGCAGTACTTC.

This chain connects TRBV7-9 to TRBJ2-1; D might be TRBD1 (6 bases). Trimming removed 2 bases from V and 0 bases from J, with 17 bases in between. Germline loops: CDR1 SEHNR, CDR2 FQNEAQ (reference sequence). This CDR3 contains 18 residues. The CDR3 loop is CASSLRPAQGSSYNEQFF. CDR3 DNA sequence: TGTGCCAGCAGCTTAAGGCCTGCCCAGGGGAGCTCCTACAATGAGCAGTTCTTC.

The CDR3 DNA is TGTGCCAGCAGCGTAAGCGACGGGGAGCTGTTTTTT. Translating gives CASSVSDGELFF. The chain uses TRBV9 and TRBJ2-2; D is unclear. V gave up 1 base and J gave up 7 bases, with 5 bases separating them. CDR3 size: 12 residues. Germline V gene sequence: CDR1 SGDLS, CDR2 YYNGEE.